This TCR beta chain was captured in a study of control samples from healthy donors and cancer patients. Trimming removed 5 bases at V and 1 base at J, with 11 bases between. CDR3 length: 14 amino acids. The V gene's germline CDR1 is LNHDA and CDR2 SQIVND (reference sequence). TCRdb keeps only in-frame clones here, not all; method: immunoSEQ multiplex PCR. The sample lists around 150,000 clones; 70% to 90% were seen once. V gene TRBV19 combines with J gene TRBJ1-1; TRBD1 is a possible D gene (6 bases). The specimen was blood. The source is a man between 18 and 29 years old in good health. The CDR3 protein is CASSFGQSNTEAFF. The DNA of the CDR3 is TGTGCCAGTAGTTTCGGACAGTCGAACACTGAAGCTTTCTTT.